This TCR beta chain was retrieved from a study of blood T cell repertoires in COVID-19. As for the study in general: The samples span acute and convalescent COVID-19 from the United States, Italy and Spain. T cells, B-cell-depleted T cells, or PBMCs provided the cDNA or gDNA that served as material.

This clone was detected once. With V trimmed by 4 bases and J by 0 bases, 3 bases remained unmatched. Germline assignment: CDR1 KGHDR and CDR2 SFDVKD. The length of the CDR3 is 15 residues. Original handling: Quantification of nucleated cells was approximated via reference gene primer amplification. Clones were read by immunoSEQ multiplex PCR, and TCRdb kept only the in-frame ones, dropping some. V, J and clone size are those of that table, while D and trimming were read from the DNA. The sample contains about 240,000 clones, roughly 85% of which appear only once. The sequenced sample consisted of peripheral blood. The chain couples TRBV24-1 to TRBJ2-3, with 7 positions matching TRBD1. The TCR was taken from a woman under 30 with acute or convalescent COVID-19. CDR3 loop: CATSDTTGSTDTQYF. In DNA, the CDR3 is TGTGCCACCAGTGACACGACAGGGAGCACAGATACGCAGTATTTT.